This T cell receptor beta chain was documented in a study of T cell responses to AZD1222 COVID-19 vaccine. Germline lookup yields CDR1 MNHEY and CDR2 SVGAGI. The CDR3 totals 15 residues. V was clipped by 6 bases and J by 4 bases; unmatched bases: 11. Profiling relied on immunoSEQ multiplex PCR, and the TCRdb table lists in-frame clones only, not all of them. The profile shows some 150,000 clones, more than 90% of them singletons. V and J are TRBV6-5 and TRBJ1-2; 7 bases match TRBD1. The specimen comprised peripheral blood, sampled 28 days after the second AZD1222 dose. This clonotype was sampled from an adult who received the AZD1222 COVID-19 vaccine. DNA for the CDR3: TGTGCCAGCAGATCCGGGGACAGCATAACCTATGGCTACACCTTC. Translating gives CASRSGDSITYGYTF.